Following are 27 T cell receptor beta chains from one sample sequenced in a study of T cell responses to AZD1222 COVID-19 vaccine. Assay: immunoSEQ multiplex PCR; the TCRdb copy retains only in-frame clones and omits some. This listing includes about 140,000 clones. The sequencing sample was made of peripheral blood. All receptors come from an adult in good health.

The chain links TRBV3-1 (or the pseudogene TRBV3-2) to TRBJ1-2; a possible D gene is TRBD1 (6 bases). There are 15 residues in the CDR3. V lost 1 base to trimming and J lost 4 bases, with 13 bases between them. CDR1 LGHDT and CDR2 YNNKEL come from the germline V gene (reference sequence). The CDR3 nucleotides are TGTGCCAGCAGCCAAGGCCTGAGACAGGTCTATGGCTACACCTTC. It codes for CASSQGLRQVYGYTF.

This chain joins TRBV11-3 and TRBJ2-7; the D gene is possibly TRBD1 (6 bases). V lost 5 bases, J lost 5 bases, and 19 bases lay in between. This CDR3 contains 15 residues. Per the germline V gene, CDR1 is SGHNT and CDR2 is YENEEA. CDR3 sequence (DNA): TGTGCCAGCAGCCCGAACCCCACAGGGTATCACGAGCAGTACTTC. The encoded protein is CASSPNPTGYHEQYF.

The chain uses TRBV2 and TRBJ2-3, with D uncertain. Trimming stripped 4 bases from V and 1 base from J, with 12 bases between. Germline CDR1 is SNHLY and CDR2 is FYNNEI. There are 15 residues in the CDR3. For the CDR3, the DNA is TGTGCCAGCAGTGGGCAACTGATACGCACAGATACGCAGTATTTT. Protein: CASSGQLIRTDTQYF.

V usage is TRBV19 and J usage is TRBJ2-2, with 8 nucleotides matching TRBD2. The V and J ends lost 5 bases and 5 bases, in that order; junction bases with no gene match: 4. The germline gives CDR1 LNHDA, CDR2 SQIVND (reference sequence). This CDR3 contains 14 residues. The CDR3 sequence is CASSPGGPTGELFF. The CDR3 DNA sequence: TGTGCCAGTAGTCCGGGGGGGCCGACCGGGGAGCTGTTTTTT. Based on the CDR3 plus reference TRBV19 and TRBJ2-2, the full variable domain is DGGITQSPKYLFRKEGQNVTLSCEQNLNHDAMYWYRQDPGQGLRLIYYSQIVNDFQKGDIAEGYSVSREKKESFPLTVTSAQKNPTAFYLCASSPGGPTGELFFGEGSRLTVL.

This chain joins TRBV19 and TRBJ2-3, with D uncertain. V lost 3 bases and J lost 4, with 5 bases in between. Germline V lookup: CDR1 LNHDA, CDR2 SQIVND (reference sequence). The CDR3 sequence is 12 residues long. This chain's CDR3 is CASSMRSDTQYF. CDR3 nucleotides: TGTGCCAGTAGTATGAGGTCAGATACGCAGTATTTT.

The chain's CDR3 is CASSYLPNTEAFF. CDR3 bases: TGTGCCAGCAGTTACCTGCCGAACACTGAAGCTTTCTTT. V usage is TRBV6-2 or TRBV6-3 and J usage is TRBJ1-1, with D unresolved. CDR1 is MNHEY and CDR2 is SVGEGT in the germline V gene. V lost 2 bases and J lost 1, with 5 bases in between. The CDR3 is 13 residues long.

The chain carries TRBV2 and TRBJ2-7; 9 bases match TRBD2. This CDR3 is 13 amino acids long. Trimming cost V 9 bases and J 2 bases; bases outside gene matches: 5. Germline loops: CDR1 SNHLY, CDR2 FYNNEI. CDR3 protein: CASRLAGTYEQYF. CDR3 sequence (DNA): TGTGCCAGTCGCCTAGCGGGGACCTACGAGCAGTACTTC.

The rearrangement joins TRBV3-1 (or the pseudogene TRBV3-2) to TRBJ2-7; possibly TRBD1 or TRBD2 for D (5 bases each). The V gene's germline CDR1 is LGHDT and CDR2 YNNKEL (reference sequence). CDR3 size: 14 residues. V lost 6 bases to trimming and J lost 2 bases, with 14 bases between them. CDR3 sequence reads: CASSPRGGTYEQYF. CDR3 DNA sequence: TGTGCCAGCAGTCCCCGGGGCGGAACCTACGAGCAGTACTTC.

This chain uses TRBV4-2 with TRBJ1-4; 9 nucleotides line up with TRBD1. V was pared by 1 base and J by 8 bases, with 8 bases of the junction left unmatched. The CDR3 covers 16 residues. Per germline, CDR1 LGHNA and CDR2 YNFKEQ. The DNA of the CDR3 is TGTGCCAGCAGCCAAGGCCCCCGGGACAGGGCGGAAAAACTGTTTTTT. Its translation is CASSQGPRDRAEKLFF.

The chain employs TRBV5-6 and TRBJ1-4; 10 positions agree with TRBD1. The V segment lost 4 bases and the J segment 0 bases; nucleotides outside the gene matches: 6. The germline gives CDR1 SGHDT, CDR2 YYEEEE. The CDR3 runs to 17 residues. The DNA of the CDR3 is TGTGCCAGCAGCCCGGGACAGGGGTCGGCAACTAATGAAAAACTGTTTTTT. Protein product: CASSPGQGSATNEKLFF.

The gene calls are TRBV7-9 and TRBJ2-1, with 8 nucleotides matching TRBD2. CDR1 is SEHNR, CDR2 FQNEAQ, per germline (reference sequence). The V and J ends lost 1 base and 2 bases, in that order; junction bases with no gene match: 10. The CDR3 totals 18 residues. The CDR3 reads CASSLGPSRGGPYNEQFF. CDR3 nucleotides: TGTGCCAGCAGCTTAGGACCCTCTCGGGGGGGGCCCTACAATGAGCAGTTCTTC.

The chain uses TRBV6-4 and TRBJ2-2; 8 bases are a match to TRBD2. CDR3 length: 14 amino acids. The V gene's germline CDR1 is MRHNA and CDR2 SNTAGT. The trim removed 0 bases at V and 6 bases at J, leaving 0 bases unmatched. CDR3: CASSDSGGAGELFF. The CDR3 coding sequence is TGTGCCAGCAGTGACTCCGGGGGGGCCGGGGAGCTGTTTTTT.

The chain employs TRBV7-2 and TRBJ1-5; a weak D match, TRBD1 (5 bases). Germline CDR1 and CDR2: SGHTA and FQGNSA. V dropped 5 bases and J dropped 0 bases, with 8 bases sitting between them. The CDR3 sequence is 14 residues long. CDR3 DNA: TGTGCCAGCAGCGACAGCTATAGCAATCAGCCCCAGCATTTT. It codes for CASSDSYSNQPQHF.

The V call is TRBV6-5, the J call TRBJ1-6; D unresolved. Germline V gene sequence: CDR1 MNHEY, CDR2 SVGAGI. The V end lost 5 bases, the J end lost 6 bases, and 14 bases lay between the germline ends. The CDR3 contains 15 residues. The CDR3 sequence: CASSLQLGSNSPLHF. As DNA, the CDR3 is TGTGCCAGCAGTCTCCAACTGGGTTCTAATTCACCCCTCCACTTT.

The chain employs TRBV28 and TRBJ2-1; 8 nucleotides agree with TRBD1. Germline V CDR1 and CDR2: MDHEN, SYDVKM. The CDR3 spans 14 residues. V dropped 6 bases and J dropped 6; count of bases not matched to a gene: 7. The DNA of the CDR3 is TGTGCCAGCAGCTCCACCGGGACAGGCAATGAGCAGTTCTTC. Its protein product is CASSSTGTGNEQFF. The full variable domain, rest sourced from reference TRBV28 and TRBJ2-1, is DVKVTQSSRYLVKRTGEKVFLECVQDMDHENMFWYRQDPGLGLRLIYFSYDVKMKEKGDIPEGYSVSREKKERFSLILESASTNQTSMYLCASSSTGTGNEQFFGPGTRLTVL.

The V gene is TRBV3-1 (or the pseudogene TRBV3-2), the J gene TRBJ2-1; the match to TRBD2 covers 8 bases. CDR1 and CDR2 (germline): LGHDT, YNNKEL (reference sequence). This CDR3 has 14 residues. V shed 6 bases and J 12 bases; nucleotides not matched to a gene: 13. Written as DNA, the CDR3 is TGTGCCAGCAGTCCTCGGCTAGCGGGTACCCCGCAGTTCTTC. It specifies CASSPRLAGTPQFF.

The V call is TRBV5-1, the J call TRBJ2-3; D not resolved. The CDR3 has 15 amino acids. V gave up 1 base and J gave up 0 bases, with 9 bases separating them. Germline assignment: CDR1 SGHRS and CDR2 YFSETQ. As DNA, the CDR3 is TGCGCCAGCAGCTTGCAGCAGCCTAGCACAGATACGCAGTATTTT. The encoded protein is CASSLQQPSTDTQYF.

This chain uses TRBV29-1 with TRBJ1-2, with D tentatively TRBD1 (5 bases). Trimming removed 7 bases at V and 1 base at J, with 19 bases between. CDR1 SQVTM and CDR2 ANQGSEA come from the germline V gene. The CDR3 covers 15 residues. The CDR3 protein is CSAAGGGRHNYGYTF. DNA of the CDR3: TGCAGCGCCGCCGGGGGAGGCCGCCATAACTATGGCTACACCTTC.

The gene calls are TRBV18 and TRBJ2-7; D may be TRBD2 (5 bases). Germline CDR1 KGHSH, CDR2 LQKENI. This CDR3 has 15 residues. Trimming left V 1 base short and J 6 bases short, with 16 bases between. CDR3 in amino acids: CASSPLEGSGIEQYF. CDR3 coding DNA: TGTGCCAGCTCACCACTTGAGGGTTCGGGCATCGAGCAGTACTTC.

This chain connects TRBV5-1 to TRBJ2-7; 9 bases fit TRBD1. The ends lost 4 bases at V and 5 bases at J; junction bases unmatched: 7. From germline, CDR1 is SGHRS and CDR2 YFSETQ. This CDR3 is built from 14 residues. In nucleotides, the CDR3 is TGCGCCAGCAGCCTGGGGGACAGGGACCACGAGCAGTACTTC. It translates to CASSLGDRDHEQYF. Full variable domain (rest looked up from reference TRBV5-1 and TRBJ2-7): KAGVTQTPRYLIKTRGQQVTLSCSPISGHRSVSWYQQTPGQGLQFLFEYFSETQRNKGNFPGRFSGRQFSNSRSEMNVSTLELGDSALYLCASSLGDRDHEQYFGPGTRLTVT.

The genes are TRBV9 and TRBJ2-2, with 8 bases matching TRBD1. Trimming removed 0 bases from V and 7 bases from J; junction bases left unmatched: 5. CDR1 and CDR2 (germline): SGDLS, YYNGEE. The CDR3 extends over 15 amino acids. The CDR3 protein is CASSVEQGVFGELFF. In DNA, the CDR3 is TGTGCCAGCAGCGTAGAACAGGGGGTCTTCGGGGAGCTGTTTTTT.

The rearrangement uses TRBV11-3 and TRBJ2-5; 11 bases are a match to TRBD2. V lost 1 base and J lost 3; bases outside the gene matches: 7. The CDR3 covers 17 residues. Germline V gene lookup returns CDR1 SGHNT and CDR2 YENEEA. The CDR3 nucleotides are TGTGCCAGCAGCTTAGGCGTATTAGCGGGGGGGGAAGAGACCCAGTACTTC. Its translation is CASSLGVLAGGEETQYF.

This chain joins TRBV19 and TRBJ2-5, with 9 bases aligning to TRBD1. The CDR3 is 15 amino acids. CDR1 is LNHDA and CDR2 is SQIVND in the germline V gene (reference sequence). V lost 6 bases to trimming and J lost 5 bases; unmatched junction nucleotides: 10. The CDR3 protein is CASRPVGQGGETQYF. CDR3 DNA: TGTGCCAGTAGGCCTGTGGGACAGGGCGGCGAGACCCAGTACTTC.

This sequence joins TRBV6-2 or TRBV6-3 and TRBJ2-5, with TRBD1 matching over 9 bases. After removal of 0 bases from V and 5 bases from J, the junction contained 13 bases not matched to a gene. From germline, CDR1 is MNHEY and CDR2 SVGEGT. The CDR3 spans 18 residues. CDR3 DNA: TGTGCCAGCAGTTACTCGACAGACAGGGGGATGCCCCAGGAGACCCAGTACTTC. Translated: CASSYSTDRGMPQETQYF.

The rearrangement joins TRBV18 to TRBJ2-3, with D uncertain. V lost 3 bases, J lost 2 bases, and 6 bases lay in between. Per germline, CDR1 KGHSH and CDR2 LQKENI. This CDR3 spans 13 amino acids. CDR3 coding DNA: TGTGCCAGCTCACCGCTCATCACAGATACGCAGTATTTT. Translating gives CASSPLITDTQYF. Filled out from reference TRBV18 and TRBJ2-3, the complete variable domain reads NAGVMQNPRHLVRRRGQEARLRCSPMKGHSHVYWYRQLPEEGLKFMVYLQKENIIDESGMPKERFSAEFPKEGPSILRIQQVVRGDSAAYFCASSPLITDTQYFGPGTRLTVL.

This sequence joins TRBV5-1 and TRBJ1-3; D not resolved. V lost 4 bases to trimming and J lost 0 bases, with 11 bases between them. Germline V gene lookup returns CDR1 SGHRS and CDR2 YFSETQ. The CDR3 totals 15 residues. The DNA of the CDR3 is TGCGCCAGCAGCCCCAGCCCGAGCTCTGGAAACACCATATATTTT. This encodes CASSPSPSSGNTIYF.

The chain has TRBV27 and TRBJ2-6; D is ambiguous. This CDR3 comprises 16 residues. Germline loops: CDR1 MNHEY, CDR2 SMNVEV (reference sequence). V lost 7 bases to trimming and J lost 0 bases, with 13 bases between them. The CDR3 protein is CASTRLTNSGANVLTF. The CDR3 DNA reads as TGTGCCAGCACCCGCCTGACAAACTCTGGGGCCAACGTCCTGACTTTC.